This T cell receptor beta chain comes out of a study of T cell responses to AZD1222 COVID-19 vaccine. Generated by immunoSEQ multiplex PCR, the TCRdb table keeps only in-frame clones and is missing some. The sample carries 68,000 or so clones, 80% to 85% recorded once. The sample consisted of peripheral blood, taken on day 0 of AZD1222 vaccination. The TCR was taken from an adult in good health.

CDR3 protein: CASSPTQGTYGYTF. The CDR3, as DNA: TGTGCCAGCTCGCCAACACAGGGTACCTATGGCTACACCTTC. The chain is built from TRBV18 and TRBJ1-2; D is possibly TRBD1 (6 bases). Per the germline V gene, CDR1 is KGHSH and CDR2 is LQKENI. This CDR3 spans 14 amino acids. The V end lost 6 bases, the J end lost 4 bases, and 15 bases lay between the germline ends. Supplemented by reference TRBV18 and TRBJ1-2, the full variable domain reads NAGVMQNPRHLVRRRGQEARLRCSPMKGHSHVYWYRQLPEEGLKFMVYLQKENIIDESGMPKERFSAEFPKEGPSILRIQQVVRGDSAAYFCASSPTQGTYGYTFGSGTRLTVV.